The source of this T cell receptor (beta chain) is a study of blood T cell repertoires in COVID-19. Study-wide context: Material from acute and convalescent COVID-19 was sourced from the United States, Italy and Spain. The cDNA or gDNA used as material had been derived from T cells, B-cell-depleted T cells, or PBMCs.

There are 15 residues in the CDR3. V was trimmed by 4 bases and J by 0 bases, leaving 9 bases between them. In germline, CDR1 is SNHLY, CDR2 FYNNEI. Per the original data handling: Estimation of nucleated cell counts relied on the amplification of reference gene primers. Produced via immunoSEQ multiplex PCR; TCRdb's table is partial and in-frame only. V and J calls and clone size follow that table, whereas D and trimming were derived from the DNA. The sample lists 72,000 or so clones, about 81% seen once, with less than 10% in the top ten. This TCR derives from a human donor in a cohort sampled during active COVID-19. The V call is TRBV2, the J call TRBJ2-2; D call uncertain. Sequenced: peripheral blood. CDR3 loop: CASSVHDPNTGELFF. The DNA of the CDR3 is TGTGCCAGCAGTGTACACGATCCGAACACCGGGGAGCTGTTTTTT. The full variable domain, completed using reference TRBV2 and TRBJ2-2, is EPEVTQTPSHQVTQMGQEVILRCVPISNHLYFYWYRQILGQKVEFLVSFYNNEISEKSEIFDDQFSVERPDGSNFTLKIRSTKLEDSAMYFCASSVHDPNTGELFFGEGSRLTVL.